Included here is one T cell receptor (beta chain) sequence, with context. This sample was taken from a study of blood T cell repertoires in COVID-19. The CDR3 loop spans 15 amino acids. Looked up from germline, CDR1 is MNHEY and CDR2 is SVGEGT. The V gene lost 2 bases and the J gene lost 1 base, with 11 bases spanning the gap. In the authors' workflow: How many nucleated cells were present was estimated from reference gene primer amplification. The table came from immunoSEQ multiplex PCR; TCRdb's copy has only in-frame clones and leaves some out. V and J calls and clone size come straight from that table; D and trimming were deduced from the DNA. The table records some 64,000 clones, 88% of them present only once.

The gene calls are TRBV6-2 or TRBV6-3 and TRBJ1-1, with D possibly TRBD1 on 5 matching bases. The receptor's source is a man between 65 and 85 years old with acute or convalescent COVID-19. Sequences were obtained from peripheral blood. The chain's CDR3 is CASSYRQGRNTEAFF. The CDR3 DNA reads TGTGCCAGCAGTTACCGGCAGGGAAGGAACACTGAAGCTTTCTTT.